A selection of T cell receptor beta chains follows, all from one sample in a study of human thymus T cells. TCRdb keeps only in-frame clones here, not all; method: immunoSEQ multiplex PCR. The sample includes roughly 120,000 clones, about 95% of them seen just once. Material: thymus tissue. The receptors here all came from a boy in the first two years of life with a congenital heart defect but otherwise immunologically healthy. Both conserved end residues are part of each CDR3. A D gene is named only where the DNA matches it firmly. The size of a clone is reported for some rows only, either as once, few or many, or as a class for expanded clones.

clone_size | d_call | j_call | v_call | cdr3_length | cdr3_aa | cdr3_nt
- | - | TRBJ1-1 | TRBV20-1 | 11 | CSARVRTEAFF | TGCAGTGCTAGAGTTAGGACTGAAGCTTTCTTT
once | - | TRBJ2-3 | TRBV5-5 | 14 | CASSLEGWADTQYF | TGTGCCAGCAGCTTGGAGGGGTGGGCAGATACGCAGTATTTT
once | - | TRBJ1-2 | TRBV5-6 | 14 | CASSLDARGCSYTF | TGTGCCAGCAGCTTGGATGCTCGGGGGTGTAGCTACACCTTC
- | - | TRBJ2-3 | TRBV10-2 | 14 | CASRLASGTDTQYF | TGCGCCAGCAGATTAGCGTCAGGCACAGATACGCAGTATTTT
- | - | TRBJ2-3 | TRBV7-3 | 15 | CASSPTGRRTDTQYF | TGTGCCAGCAGCCCTACAGGGAGGCGCACAGATACGCAGTATTTT
- | TRBD2 | TRBJ2-1 | TRBV4-2 | 16 | CASSQDRAGGLNEQFF | TGTGCCAGCAGCCAAGATCGGGCGGGGGGGCTAAATGAGCAGTTCTTC
once | TRBD1 | TRBJ1-1 | TRBV10-3 | 20 | CAISDHKSTQGGIMNTEAFF | TGTGCCATCAGTGACCACAAGAGCACACAGGGGGGGATAATGAACACTGAAGCTTTCTTT
- | - | TRBJ1-6 | TRBV25-1 | 16 | CASSGSRQVGDSPLHF | TGTGCCAGCAGTGGATCCCGTCAGGTTGGTGATTCACCCCTCCACTTT
- | - | TRBJ2-1 | TRBV2 | 13 | CASTGIPYNEQFF | TGTGCCAGCACAGGTATCCCCTACAATGAGCAGTTCTTC
- | - | TRBJ2-7 | TRBV5-1 | 17 | CASSSKDSGDFAYEQYF | TGCGCCAGCAGCTCGAAGGATTCAGGGGACTTCGCCTACGAGCAGTACTTC
- | - | TRBJ2-3 | TRBV19 | 17 | CATDPDGGRTSTDTQYF | TGTGCCACAGATCCCGATGGGGGGCGTACTAGCACAGATACGCAGTATTTT
- | TRBD1 | TRBJ1-2 | TRBV4-3 | 19 | CASSQDTVRTGKGNYGYTF | TGCGCCAGCAGCCAAGATACGGTCCGGACAGGGAAGGGGAACTATGGCTACACCTTC
- | TRBD2 | TRBJ2-3 | TRBV6-1 | 17 | CASSEGSSGGPTDTQYF | TGTGCCAGCAGTGAAGGCTCTAGCGGGGGGCCGACAGATACGCAGTATTTT
- | - | TRBJ2-3 | TRBV7-8 | 17 | CASSFGGWLLGTDTQYF | TGTGCCAGCAGCTTCGGGGGTTGGTTGCTGGGCACAGATACGCAGTATTTT
- | TRBD1 | TRBJ1-4 | TRBV18 | 15 | CASSPLSGGNEKLFF | TGTGCCAGCTCACCCCTATCAGGGGGGAATGAAAAACTGTTTTTT
- | TRBD1 | TRBJ1-2 | TRBV2 | 14 | CASSEVRDREGYTF | TGTGCCAGCAGTGAAGTACGAGACAGGGAGGGCTACACCTTC
- | TRBD2 | TRBJ2-1 | TRBV15 | 17 | CATSRGVRGVIRNEQFF | TGTGCCACCAGCAGAGGGGTTCGGGGGGTTATTAGAAATGAGCAGTTCTTC
- | TRBD1 | TRBJ1-5 | TRBV9 | 13 | CASSGTGGQPQHF | TGTGCCAGCAGCGGGACAGGGGGACAGCCCCAGCATTTT
- | TRBD1 | TRBJ2-3 | TRBV11-2 | 14 | CASRQGEGTDTQYF | TGTGCCAGTCGACAGGGGGAGGGCACAGATACGCAGTATTTT
- | - | TRBJ2-3 | TRBV6-4 | 13 | CASSDSGEGTQYF | TGTGCCAGCAGTGACTCGGGGGAAGGTACGCAGTATTTT
- | - | TRBJ2-3 | TRBV18 | 14 | CASSPEDLGDTQYF | TGTGCCAGCTCACCCGAGGACCTGGGAGATACGCAGTATTTT
few | - | TRBJ1-1 | TRBV9 | 15 | CASSLQDGMNTEAFF | TGTGCCAGCAGCCTTCAGGACGGGATGAACACTGAAGCTTTCTTT
- | - | TRBJ1-1 | TRBV6-6 | 12 | CASSLRDTEAFF | TGTGCCAGCAGCCTCAGGGACACTGAAGCTTTCTTT
- | - | TRBJ1-1 | TRBV5-6 | 15 | CASSFLLSQTGKTFF | TGTGCCAGCAGCTTTTTATTATCCCAAACAGGGAAAACTTTCTTT
- | - | TRBJ2-2 | TRBV13 | 14 | CASSLDPSGGELFF | TGTGCCAGCAGCTTGGACCCGTCCGGCGGGGAGCTGTTTTTT
- | - | TRBJ1-1 | TRBV2 | 12 | CASISGNTEAFF | TGTGCCAGCATTTCGGGCAACACTGAAGCTTTCTTT
- | TRBD2 | TRBJ2-7 | TRBV7-9 | 14 | CASSPLGRGGEQYF | TGTGCCAGCAGCCCACTGGGGAGGGGTGGCGAGCAGTACTTC
- | - | TRBJ1-1 | TRBV27 | 13 | CASSLIQGTEAFF | TGTGCCAGCAGTCTCATTCAGGGCACTGAAGCTTTCTTT
- | - | TRBJ2-3 | TRBV7-2 | 12 | CASSLNADTQYF | TGTGCCAGCAGCTTAAACGCAGATACGCAGTATTTT
- | TRBD1 | TRBJ2-5 | TRBV15 | 16 | CATSRGRDRGRETQYF | TGTGCCACCAGCAGAGGCCGGGACAGGGGGCGAGAGACCCAGTACTTC
- | - | TRBJ1-5 | TRBV30 | 14 | CAWSPGNPNQPQHF | TGTGCCTGGTCACCCGGGAATCCCAATCAGCCCCAGCATTTT
- | - | TRBJ2-5 | TRBV30 | 12 | CAWTLDWVTQYF | TGTGCCTGGACTTTGGACTGGGTGACCCAGTACTTC
- | TRBD2 | TRBJ2-3 | TRBV5-1 | 16 | CASGPGTRPFTDTQYF | TGCGCCAGCGGCCCTGGGACTAGGCCCTTCACAGATACGCAGTATTTT
- | TRBD2 | TRBJ2-1 | TRBV5-8 | 15 | CASSLGTSLYNEQFF | TGTGCCAGCAGCTTGGGGACTAGTCTCTACAATGAGCAGTTCTTC
- | TRBD2 | TRBJ2-2 | TRBV19 | 19 | CASSIPSTSGASNTGELFF | TGTGCCAGTAGTATCCCTTCGACTAGCGGGGCCTCGAACACCGGGGAGCTGTTTTTT
- | - | TRBJ2-5 | TRBV19 | 14 | CASSMGDISETQYF | TGTGCCAGTAGTATGGGGGATATTAGTGAGACCCAGTACTTC
- | - | TRBJ2-3 | TRBV5-1 | 14 | CASIRGDATDTQYF | TGCGCCAGCATCCGAGGGGACGCCACAGATACGCAGTATTTT
- | - | TRBJ1-1 | TRBV7-7 | 13 | CASSPVLDTEAFF | TGTGCCAGCAGCCCTGTATTGGACACTGAAGCTTTCTTT
- | - | TRBJ2-2 | TRBV5-6 | 14 | CASSHGGRTGELFF | TGTGCCAGCAGCCATGGGGGGCGGACCGGGGAGCTGTTTTTT
once | TRBD1 | TRBJ2-2 | TRBV5-1 | 15 | CASRTKSTGPGELFF | TGCGCCAGCAGGACGAAATCGACAGGGCCCGGGGAGCTGTTTTTT